What follows are 32 T cell receptor beta chains derived from one specimen sequenced in a study of cytomegalovirus exposure and HLA in healthy donors. Vbeta (60) and Jbeta (13) primers were used in the PCR. Sequencing used immunoSEQ multiplex PCR; TCRdb keeps in-frame clones, though not all of them. The record lists 100,000 to 150,000 clones, of which the ten most abundant hold 1.5% to 1.9%. The sample taken for sequencing was PBMCs. These receptors were taken from a woman aged 40 to 50 in good health and CMV-seronegative.

The chain uses TRBV9 and TRBJ2-5; 13 bases are shared with TRBD2. This CDR3 comprises 17 residues. Germline lookup yields CDR1 SGDLS and CDR2 YYNGEE. With 2 bases clipped from V and 4 bases from J, the junction kept 8 bases outside the gene matches. The DNA of the CDR3 is TGTGCCAGCAGCGTGGGGACTAGCGGGGTCTGGGGAGAGACCCAGTACTTC. Residues: CASSVGTSGVWGETQYF.

This chain connects TRBV9 to TRBJ2-3, with 9 bases lining up with TRBD2. CDR1 SGDLS and CDR2 YYNGEE come from the germline V gene. J lost 2 bases, V lost 0 bases, and 4 bases had no gene match. The CDR3 length is 16 residues. As DNA, the CDR3 is TGTGCCAGCAGCGTAGAGGCGGGGGGGCCCACAGATACGCAGTATTTT. Amino acid sequence: CASSVEAGGPTDTQYF.

The chain joins TRBV11-1 to TRBJ2-2; 10 nucleotides align to TRBD2. CDR1 is SGHAT and CDR2 is FQDESV in the germline V gene (reference sequence). This CDR3 spans 14 amino acids. The junction had 6 bases not matched to a gene; V was cut back by 5 bases and J by 9 bases. CDR3 bases: TGTGCCAGCAGCCAGGGACTAGCGCTTCGGGAGCTGTTTTTT. It translates to CASSQGLALRELFF.

The chain has TRBV7-2 and TRBJ1-2; D call uncertain. The CDR3 sequence is 13 residues long. With 5 bases removed from V and 8 bases from J, the gap between germline ends came to 15 bases. Germline V gene data show CDR1 as SGHTA and CDR2 as FQGNSA. The chain's CDR3 is CASSPSRVFGYTF. CDR3 DNA: TGTGCCAGCAGCCCAAGCCGGGTTTTCGGCTACACCTTC.

J is TRBJ2-3 and V is TRBV7-9, with 12 nucleotides matching TRBD2. V trimming: 5 bases; J trimming: 4 bases; junction bases outside the gene matches: 13. The CDR3 is made up of 18 amino acids. Germline CDR1 SEHNR, CDR2 FQNEAQ (reference sequence). CDR3 sequence (DNA): TGTGCCAGCAGCCAACCCCTAGCGGGGGGGGAACTATCAGATACGCAGTATTTT. It translates to CASSQPLAGGELSDTQYF.

The chain recombines TRBV4-3 with TRBJ1-2; 8 nucleotides align to TRBD1. Germline V gives CDR1 LGHNA, CDR2 YSLEER. This CDR3 is built from 13 residues. Losses at the gene ends were 7 bases for V and 5 bases for J; bases not matched to a gene: 6. CDR3 in DNA: TGCGCCAGCACCCCTAGGACAGGGTATGGCTACACCTTC. Its translation is CASTPRTGYGYTF.

The rearrangement uses TRBV19 and TRBJ1-5; 9 bases match TRBD1. Looked up from germline, CDR1 is LNHDA and CDR2 is SQIVND (reference sequence). The CDR3 loop spans 14 amino acids. The J segment lost 5 bases and the V segment lost 5 bases, leaving 4 bases of the junction unmatched. CDR3 residues: CASSPQGAYQPQHF. CDR3 DNA sequence: TGTGCCAGTAGTCCACAGGGGGCCTATCAGCCCCAGCATTTT.

The chain couples TRBV7-3 to TRBJ1-2, with TRBD1 matching 9 bases. The V and J ends lost 5 bases and 7 bases, in that order; junction bases with no gene match: 8. This CDR3 spans 14 amino acids. Germline V gene sequence: CDR1 SGHTA, CDR2 FQGTGA. The CDR3 reads CASSPLGQGSGYTF. The CDR3 bases are TGTGCCAGCAGCCCGTTGGGACAGGGTAGTGGCTACACCTTC. The full variable domain, completed using reference TRBV7-3 and TRBJ1-2, is GAGVSQTPSNKVTEKGKYVELRCDPISGHTALYWYRQSLGQGPEFLIYFQGTGAADDSGLPNDRFFAVRPEGSVSTLKIQRTERGDSAVYLCASSPLGQGSGYTFGSGTRLTVV.

This chain links TRBV27 with TRBJ1-2, with D possibly matching TRBD1 (6 bases). Per germline, CDR1 MNHEY and CDR2 SMNVEV (reference sequence). The CDR3 is made up of 13 amino acids. V was shortened by 5 bases and J by 6 bases, with 13 bases between the two germline ends. The CDR3 region has the DNA TGTGCCAGCAGTCTTGAAAGGGGGAATGGCTACACCTTC. Translation gives CASSLERGNGYTF.

This chain uses TRBV10-3 with TRBJ1-2; 9 nucleotides align to TRBD1. Germline CDR1 reads ENHRY; CDR2 reads SYGVKD. J was trimmed by 8 bases and V by 0 bases; bases with no gene match: 10. The CDR3 sequence is 16 residues long. The chain's CDR3 is CAISESKGQGFTGYTF. Here the CDR3 DNA reads TGTGCCATCAGTGAGTCGAAGGGACAGGGTTTTACAGGCTACACCTTC.

This sequence joins TRBV19 and TRBJ1-1; D ambiguous. CDR3 size: 15 residues. Trimming shortened V by 3 bases and J by 1 base, and 12 bases separated the two germline ends. In germline, CDR1 is LNHDA, CDR2 SQIVND (reference sequence). The CDR3 reads CASSIPGVGNTEAFF. CDR3 sequence (DNA): TGTGCCAGTAGTATTCCCGGGGTCGGGAACACTGAAGCTTTCTTT.

The CDR3 coding sequence is TGTGCCAGCAGTTCCGGGGGAGGGTCACATTCACCCCTCCACTTT. Protein sequence: CASSSGGGSHSPLHF. V and J are TRBV28 and TRBJ1-6; possible D gene TRBD1, 5 bases. The V gene lost 4 bases and the J gene lost 8 bases, with 15 bases spanning the gap. This CDR3 region has 15 residues. CDR1 is MDHEN, CDR2 SYDVKM, per germline.

V usage is TRBV7-3 and J usage is TRBJ2-2, with D possibly being TRBD2 (6 bases). V was shortened by 4 bases and J by 5 bases, with 8 bases between the two germline ends. This CDR3 contains 13 residues. Germline CDR1 is SGHTA and CDR2 is FQGTGA. This CDR3 reads CASSSGRTGELFF. For the CDR3, the DNA is TGTGCCAGCAGCTCGGGGAGGACCGGGGAGCTGTTTTTT.

The chain joins TRBV11-3 to TRBJ1-3; 7 positions match TRBD1. Per germline, CDR1 SGHNT and CDR2 YENEEA. This CDR3 has 15 residues. The ends lost 2 bases at V and 4 bases at J; junction bases unmatched: 5. The CDR3 DNA sequence: TGTGCCAGCAGCTTATCCAGGGGGAGCGGAAACACCATATATTTT. As protein: CASSLSRGSGNTIYF.

This chain joins TRBV28 and TRBJ1-2; D is possibly TRBD1 (5 bases). V was shortened by 10 bases and J by 1 base, with 22 bases between the two germline ends. Germline V gene lookup returns CDR1 MDHEN and CDR2 SYDVKM. This CDR3 is built from 16 residues. CDR3 sequence: CANGYLGGMGNYGYTF. The CDR3 DNA sequence: TGTGCCAACGGATACCTGGGGGGAATGGGTAACTATGGCTACACCTTC.

The rearrangement joins TRBV28 to TRBJ1-1; the match to TRBD1 covers 7 bases. CDR3 length: 15 amino acids. Per germline, CDR1 MDHEN and CDR2 SYDVKM. V lost 10 bases and J lost 1; bases outside the gene matches: 12. This CDR3 reads CAIGPAGQRNTEAFF. For the CDR3, the DNA is TGTGCCATCGGGCCCGCGGGACAGAGGAACACTGAAGCTTTCTTT.

The chain employs TRBV10-3 and TRBJ2-1, with 9 bases identical to TRBD1. The germline CDR1 and CDR2 sequences are ENHRY and SYGVKD. V shed 5 bases, J shed 9 bases, and the junction held 11 bases outside the gene matches. The CDR3 has 15 amino acids. CDR3 bases: TGTGCCATCAGTTCCCCGGGACAGGGAACAAGTGAGCAGTTCTTC. This codes for CAISSPGQGTSEQFF.

V is TRBV7-2 and J is TRBJ2-5; D is unclear. TRBJ2-7 explains the end of the DNA better; the J call may be wrong. Germline CDR1 and CDR2: SGHTA and FQGNSA. The CDR3 extends over 16 amino acids. CDR3 region: CASSFLVLAGTYEQYF. CDR3 coding DNA: TGTGCCAGCAGCTTTCTGGTTCTGGCAGGAACCTACGAGCAGTACTTC.

The chain combines TRBV7-2 with TRBJ2-1, with TRBD2 matching over 7 bases. The CDR3 loop spans 14 amino acids. After removal of 5 bases from V and 1 base from J, the junction contained 2 bases not matched to a gene. Germline V gives CDR1 SGHTA, CDR2 FQGNSA. CDR3 sequence reads: CASSGGGSYNEQFF. DNA for the CDR3: TGTGCCAGCAGCGGGGGGGGATCCTACAATGAGCAGTTCTTC.

This chain uses TRBV4-2 with TRBJ1-5; D ambiguous. Germline V gene sequence: CDR1 LGHNA, CDR2 YNFKEQ. The CDR3 is 17 amino acids. Trimming pared 4 bases from V and 0 bases from J, leaving 16 bases between. The CDR3 protein is CASSLTAGAYSNQPQHF. CDR3 in DNA: TGTGCCAGCAGCCTAACAGCGGGTGCTTATAGCAATCAGCCCCAGCATTTT.

The V and J genes are TRBV19 and TRBJ1-1; D gene ambiguous. The ends were cut back, 3 bases at V and 1 base at J, with 9 bases in the middle. CDR1 LNHDA and CDR2 SQIVND come from the germline V gene (reference sequence). The CDR3 is 14 residues long. For the CDR3, the DNA is TGTGCCAGTAGTATGAAACAGAGGAACACTGAAGCTTTCTTT. Protein: CASSMKQRNTEAFF.

The V call is TRBV10-3, the J call TRBJ2-1, with 10 bases fitting TRBD2. CDR1 is ENHRY and CDR2 is SYGVKD in the germline V gene. J gave up 5 bases and V 2 bases, and 6 bases lay outside the gene matches. The CDR3 is made up of 16 amino acids. CDR3 coding DNA: TGTGCCATCAGTGAGCCCAGCGGGGGGGCGGACAATGAGCAGTTCTTC. Its protein product is CAISEPSGGADNEQFF.

CDR3 DNA sequence: TGTGCCAGCAGTGATGGGTCTAGCCAACTCTACGAGCAGTACGTC. It encodes CASSDGSSQLYEQYV. This chain uses TRBV6-1 with TRBJ2-7; possible D gene TRBD2, 5 bases. The CDR3 is 15 amino acids. Per germline, CDR1 MNHNS and CDR2 SASEGT. Trimming pared 3 bases from V and 3 bases from J, leaving 15 bases between.

The chain employs TRBV18 and TRBJ1-6, with 7 bases lining up with TRBD1. V lost 5 bases, J lost 9 bases, and 10 bases stayed unmatched. From germline, CDR1 is KGHSH and CDR2 LQKENI. The CDR3 extends over 15 amino acids. The CDR3 spells CASSAMGTAPSPLHF. The DNA for the CDR3 is TGTGCCAGCTCAGCTATGGGGACAGCTCCTTCACCCCTCCACTTT.

The chain uses TRBV9 and TRBJ1-1; D remains ambiguous. The CDR3 consists of 13 residues. The germline V gene encodes CDR1 SGDLS and CDR2 YYNGEE. V dropped 0 bases and J dropped 1 base, with 4 bases sitting between them. CDR3 in DNA: TGTGCCAGCAGCGTAGACACGAACACTGAAGCTTTCTTT. Translated: CASSVDTNTEAFF. The full variable domain, in which reference TRBV9 and TRBJ1-1 provide the parts outside the CDR3, is DSGVTQTPKHLITATGQRVTLRCSPRSGDLSVYWYQQSLDQGLQFLIQYYNGEERAKGNILERFSAQQFPDLHSELNLSSLELGDSALYFCASSVDTNTEAFFGQGTRLTVV.

The chain recombines TRBV23-1 with TRBJ1-4; no reliable D call. TRBV23-1 belongs to the ORF category, with a function that is uncertain. The CDR3 totals 16 residues. With 1 base removed from V and 6 bases from J, the gap between germline ends came to 15 bases. The CDR3 here is CASSQLKAGSDEKLFF. The CDR3 DNA sequence: TGCGCCAGCAGTCAATTGAAGGCAGGCTCGGATGAAAAACTGTTTTTT.

J is TRBJ2-7 and V is TRBV11-2, with TRBD1 matching over 7 bases. Unmatched junction bases numbered 15, after V lost 5 bases and J lost 2 bases. Germline V gene data show CDR1 as SGHAT and CDR2 as FQNNGV. The CDR3 extends over 17 amino acids. CDR3 sequence: CASSSGTGAWDTYEQYF. In DNA form, the CDR3 reads TGTGCCAGCAGCAGTGGAACAGGGGCCTGGGATACCTACGAGCAGTACTTC.

V and J are TRBV5-1 and TRBJ1-1; 8 nucleotides agree with TRBD1. There are 19 residues in the CDR3. CDR1 is SGHRS, CDR2 YFSETQ, per germline. The J segment lost 5 bases and the V segment lost 3 bases, leaving 21 bases of the junction unmatched. CDR3 residues: CASSWGGLGQGKGRTEAFF. The CDR3 coding sequence is TGCGCCAGCAGCTGGGGTGGACTCGGACAGGGTAAAGGAAGAACTGAAGCTTTCTTT.

The V call is TRBV10-3, the J call TRBJ1-1; 8 bases are a match to TRBD1. Unmatched junction bases numbered 4, after V lost 4 bases and J lost 0 bases. CDR1 is ENHRY, CDR2 SYGVKD, per germline. The CDR3 contains 15 residues. CDR3 coding DNA: TGTGCCATCAGTGGCGGGACAGGATTGAACACTGAAGCTTTCTTT. Its translation is CAISGGTGLNTEAFF.

The rearrangement uses TRBV6-1 and TRBJ2-3, with TRBD1 matching over 7 bases. The V and J ends lost 7 bases and 2 bases, in that order; junction bases with no gene match: 6. Germline CDR1 MNHNS, CDR2 SASEGT. The CDR3 has 14 residues. The DNA of the CDR3 is TGTGCCAGCAAGTACGACAGGGACACAGATACGCAGTATTTT. The encoded protein is CASKYDRDTDTQYF.

V usage is TRBV11-2 and J usage is TRBJ1-1, with D perhaps TRBD1 (6 bases). Per germline, CDR1 SGHAT and CDR2 FQNNGV. The germline V and J ends were trimmed by 0 bases and 13 bases, with 21 bases remaining between them. The CDR3 has 15 amino acids. The chain's CDR3 is CASSLDVQGWVGSFF. CDR3 DNA sequence: TGTGCCAGCAGCTTAGATGTCCAGGGGTGGGTTGGGAGTTTCTTT.

The V call is TRBV6-6, the J call TRBJ1-2; D might be TRBD1 (6 bases). Germline V gene lookup returns CDR1 MNHNY and CDR2 SVGAGI (reference sequence). CDR3 size: 15 residues. V was cut by 6 bases and J by 4 bases, with 18 bases left in between. CDR3 bases: TGTGCCAGCAGCCGTTTCCTCGACAGGACCTATGGCTACACCTTC. Encoded protein: CASSRFLDRTYGYTF.